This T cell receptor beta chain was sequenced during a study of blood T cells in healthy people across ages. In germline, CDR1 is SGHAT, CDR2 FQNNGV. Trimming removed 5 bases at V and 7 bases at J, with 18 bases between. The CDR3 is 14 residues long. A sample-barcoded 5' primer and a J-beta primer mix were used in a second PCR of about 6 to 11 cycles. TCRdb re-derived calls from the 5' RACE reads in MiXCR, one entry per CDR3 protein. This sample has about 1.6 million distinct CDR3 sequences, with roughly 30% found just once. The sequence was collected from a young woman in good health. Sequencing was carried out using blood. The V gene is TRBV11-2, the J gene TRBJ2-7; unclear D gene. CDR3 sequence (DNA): TGTGCCAGCAGCCGAGAACGGCAATCGAGTGAGCAGTACTTC. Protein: CASSRERQSSEQYF.